These T cell receptor beta chains were read from a single sample in a study of CD8 T cells in ankylosing spondylitis. TCRdb reprocessed the 5' RACE reads with MiXCR, giving one entry per CDR3 protein. The table has 200,000 to 250,000 distinct CDR3 sequences, 8% to 9% seen once. The sequenced sample was blood, either unsorted or a sorted T cell fraction (not recorded which). The origin of the receptors is a female donor with ankylosing spondylitis or in good health (not recorded which). Both conserved end residues are part of each CDR3. D genes are given only for firm matches. Some rows mark clone size as missing; the rest say once, few, many or name a class of expanded clone.

V gene	clone size	J gene	D gene	CDR3 DNA	CDR3 protein
TRBV20-1	many	TRBJ2-1	NA	TGCAGTGCTAGAGATCCGGGCTGGGGTGGGGGCGATGAGCAGTTCTTC	CSARDPGWGGGDEQFF
TRBV25-1	many	TRBJ1-2	NA	TGTGCCAGCAGTGAATTGAACAGCAATGATGGCTATGGCTACACCTTC	CASSELNSNDGYGYTF
TRBV7-9	many	TRBJ2-1	TRBD2	TGTGCCAGCAGCTCTCTAGGGGCGGGAGTTACCTACAATGAGCAGTTCTTC	CASSSLGAGVTYNEQFF
TRBV29-1	many	TRBJ1-2	TRBD1	TGCAGCGTTGCAGGACAGGGGGCCGTAGGCTACACCTTC	CSVAGQGAVGYTF
TRBV20-1	many	TRBJ2-7	TRBD2	TGCAGTGCTACGCGGGAGGGCCACGGGTACGAGCAGTACTTC	CSATREGHGYEQYF
TRBV20-1	many	TRBJ2-3	NA	TGCAGTGCGGTATCGGGGGGCGACTACACAGATACGCAGTATTTT	CSAVSGGDYTDTQYF
TRBV7-9	NA	TRBJ2-3	NA	TGTGCCGTCGGTGGGGACCGGTCCGGCACAGATACGCAGTATTTT	CAVGGDRSGTDTQYF
TRBV10-3	many	TRBJ1-5	NA	TGTGCCATCAGTGACCTCAGGGGAAATCAGCCCCAGCATTTT	CAISDLRGNQPQHF
TRBV4-3	many	TRBJ2-1	NA	TGCGCCAGCAGCTTAAGACCGAGAGGGCAATCCTACAATGAGCAGTTCTTC	CASSLRPRGQSYNEQFF
TRBV7-2	NA	TRBJ1-5	TRBD1	TGTGCCAGCAGCATTAGGACAGGGGGCGATCAGCCCCAGCATTTT	CASSIRTGGDQPQHF
TRBV20-1	many	TRBJ2-4	NA	TGCAGTGCCGTGACTAGGAGAGGAGGGATGCAAAACATTCAGTACTTC	CSAVTRRGGMQNIQYF
TRBV4-3	many	TRBJ1-1	NA	TGCGCCAGCACCCGAGACCGGAACACTGAAGCTTTCTTT	CASTRDRNTEAFF
TRBV12-3/TRBV12-4	many	TRBJ2-7	NA	TGTGCCAGCAGTTGGGACCCAACCTACGAGCAGTACTTC	CASSWDPTYEQYF
TRBV7-2	few	TRBJ1-2	NA	TGTGCCAGCAGCTCCTTGGACAGAAGTTATGGCTACACCTTC	CASSSLDRSYGYTF
TRBV2	many	TRBJ1-6	NA	TGTGCCAGCAGTGAATGGGGTTCGGAATATTCACCCCTCCACTTT	CASSEWGSEYSPLHF
TRBV4-3	many	TRBJ2-3	NA	TGCGCCAGCAGCCAAGGGTGGGGTCCGCAGTATTTT	CASSQGWGPQYF
TRBV6-2/TRBV6-3	many	TRBJ1-5	TRBD1	TGTGCCAGCAGTTCCCCGACAGGGAAGGGCCTTATCAATCAGCCCCAGCATTTT	CASSSPTGKGLINQPQHF
TRBV5-8	many	TRBJ2-1	NA	TGTGCCAGCAGCTTGTTTTATCCGGCCTACAATGAGCAGTTCTTC	CASSLFYPAYNEQFF
TRBV6-2/TRBV6-3	many	TRBJ2-7	NA	TGTGCCAGCAGTTACGCCGGGGGCTCCTACGAGCAGTACTTC	CASSYAGGSYEQYF
TRBV5-1	many	TRBJ1-1	NA	TGCGCCAGCAGTGGTATGGTAACGGGGAGCACTGAAGCTTTCTTT	CASSGMVTGSTEAFF
TRBV29-1	many	TRBJ2-1	NA	TGCAGCGTTGCAGTCAGTGAGCAGTTCTTC	CSVAVSEQFF
TRBV7-8	few	TRBJ1-5	TRBD1	TGTGCCAGCAGCGTCAGACAGGGTGGCCAGCCCCAGCATTTT	CASSVRQGGQPQHF
TRBV12-5	NA	TRBJ2-3	NA	TGTGCTAGTGGTTTGGTCCTCAACCGGGACTCGTCCGGCACAGATACGCAGTATTTT	CASGLVLNRDSSGTDTQYF
TRBV2	many	TRBJ2-3	TRBD2	TGTGCCAGCAGGATTCTAAGCGGGGGCCCAGATACGCAGTATTTT	CASRILSGGPDTQYF
TRBV7-9	many	TRBJ1-6	NA	TGTGCCAGCAGCTCTAGGATGGCGGACGATAATTCACCCCTCCACTTT	CASSSRMADDNSPLHF
TRBV20-1	many	TRBJ2-5	NA	TGCAGTGCTAGAGAAGGGGTCAGGGGCTGGCAAGAGACCCAGTACTTC	CSAREGVRGWQETQYF
TRBV12-3/TRBV12-4	many	TRBJ2-1	TRBD1	TGTGCCAGCACCAATCCGGGACAGGGGGCTCTTGGGATCTCCTACAATGAGCAGTTCTTC	CASTNPGQGALGISYNEQFF
TRBV5-1	many	TRBJ2-1	NA	TGCGCCAGCAGCTTCAGCGGTGGGGCCTACAATGAGCAGTTCTTC	CASSFSGGAYNEQFF
TRBV7-2	many	TRBJ2-2	NA	TGTGCCAGCAGCTTCAATACCGGGGAGCTGTTTTTT	CASSFNTGELFF
TRBV12-3/TRBV12-4	many	TRBJ2-1	TRBD2	TGTGCCAGCAGCCCAAGGGGACTAGCGGGAGCGAATGAGCAGTTCTTC	CASSPRGLAGANEQFF
TRBV5-1	many	TRBJ1-3	NA	TGCGCCAGCAGCTTGGAAGAACTGGGGCCGGGAGGAAACACCATATATTTT	CASSLEELGPGGNTIYF
TRBV5-5	NA	TRBJ2-3	TRBD2	TGTGCCAGCAGCTTGGTAGCGGGAGGAATAGATACGCAGTATTTT	CASSLVAGGIDTQYF
TRBV7-9	NA	TRBJ2-2	NA	TGTGCCAGCAGCTCTAAACAGGGGAACACCGGGGAGCTGTTTTTT	CASSSKQGNTGELFF
TRBV6-5	many	TRBJ2-6	NA	TGTGCCAGCAGTTATTCTCCTCGGACGGGTTTCTCTGGGGCCAACGTCCTGACTTTC	CASSYSPRTGFSGANVLTF
TRBV4-2	many	TRBJ2-2	NA	TGTGCCAGCAGCCCCTCTCCTAGCGACAACACCGGGGAGCTGTTTTTT	CASSPSPSDNTGELFF
TRBV20-1	many	TRBJ2-7	NA	TGCAGTGCTAGTGGGGCCCTACCCTACGAGCAGTACTTC	CSASGALPYEQYF
TRBV20-1	many	TRBJ2-1	TRBD1	TGCAGTGCCCCACAGGGGGCACGATACAATGAGCAGTTCTTC	CSAPQGARYNEQFF
TRBV7-2	NA	TRBJ2-2	NA	TGTGCCAGCAGCCGGCTGGGGGGCTGGAACACCGGGGAGCTGTTTTTT	CASSRLGGWNTGELFF
TRBV5-6	many	TRBJ2-5	NA	TGTGCCAGCAGCTTGTCGGGAGAAGAGACCCAGTACTTC	CASSLSGEETQYF
TRBV9	NA	TRBJ1-2	TRBD1	TGTGCCAGCAGCCCGAGGGGGGTTACAGGGGCGGGCGGCTACACCTTC	CASSPRGVTGAGGYTF
TRBV20-1	NA	TRBJ2-1	NA	TGCAGTACCCTAATAGGGGGGAATGAGCAGTTCTTC	CSTLIGGNEQFF
TRBV6-1	many	TRBJ2-5	NA	TGTGCCAGCAGAGTCGACCCGATTGAGACCCAGTACTTC	CASRVDPIETQYF
TRBV20-1	NA	TRBJ2-3	TRBD2	TGCAGTGCTAGAGATCCCCGGACTAGCGGGAGGGGCACAGATACGCAGTATTTT	CSARDPRTSGRGTDTQYF
TRBV7-8	many	TRBJ1-3	NA	TGTGCCAGCAGTAATACAGGGTCTTCCTATGGAAACACCATATATTTT	CASSNTGSSYGNTIYF
TRBV6-2/TRBV6-3	few	TRBJ2-1	NA	TGTGCCAGCAGTCCTCTGGGCGCGCGGGGTGAGCAGTTCTTC	CASSPLGARGEQFF
TRBV7-7	few	TRBJ2-1	NA	TGTGCCAGCAGCTTAGCTTTAGACAGGGAGCAGTTCTTC	CASSLALDREQFF
TRBV2	many	TRBJ1-1	NA	TGTGCCAGCACCTCGGAGGGGATGAGGACGAACACTGAAGCTTTCTTT	CASTSEGMRTNTEAFF
TRBV5-1	many	TRBJ2-7	TRBD1	TGCGCCAGCAGCGCACGACAGGGATCCTACGAGCAGTACTTC	CASSARQGSYEQYF
TRBV6-2/TRBV6-3	many	TRBJ2-3	TRBD2	TGTGCCAGCAGACTACTAGCGGGAGCGGCAGATACGCAGTATTTT	CASRLLAGAADTQYF
TRBV7-9	many	TRBJ2-7	NA	TGTGCCAGCAGCTTAGAGGGAGAACTAGCCTACGAGCAGTACTTC	CASSLEGELAYEQYF